This TCR beta chain emerged from a study of blood T cell repertoires in COVID-19. Looking at the study overall: PBMCs, B-cell-depleted T cells, or T cells provided the cDNA or gDNA that made up the material.

This clone is a singleton in its sample. This CDR3 comprises 16 residues. V shed 0 bases and J shed 7 bases, with 19 bases lying between them. Germline lookup yields CDR1 SGHRS and CDR2 YFSETQ. Source study methods: Nucleated cell counts were estimated from reference gene primer amplification. TCRdb's copy holds only in-frame clones and misses some; the assay was immunoSEQ multiplex PCR. The DNA was the basis for D and trimming; V, J and clone size are from that table. The sample includes around 300,000 clones, roughly 91% of them seen just once. The chain combines TRBV5-1 with TRBJ1-2; D is perhaps TRBD1 (5 bases). This receptor was identified in a middle-aged man with active or convalescent COVID-19. Sequenced material: peripheral blood. As DNA, the CDR3 is TGCGCCAGCAGCTTGGCTGACAGTTACGGGAGCGGTGGCTACACCTTC. Protein sequence: CASSLADSYGSGGYTF. Complete variable domain (other parts from reference TRBV5-1 and TRBJ1-2): KAGVTQTPRYLIKTRGQQVTLSCSPISGHRSVSWYQQTPGQGLQFLFEYFSETQRNKGNFPGRFSGRQFSNSRSEMNVSTLELGDSALYLCASSLADSYGSGGYTFGSGTRLTVV.